This entry lists 4 T cell receptor beta chains sequenced from one sample in a study of shared clonotypes between healthy human individuals. Repertoires were generated with immunoSEQ multiplex PCR, while TCRdb's copy carries only in-frame clones and drops some. Here the sample spans under 600,000 clones, roughly 72% being singletons. The sequenced sample consisted of PBMCs. The source of these receptors is a woman between 40 and 50 years old in good health. Some clones in this sample may be carry-over from other donors' samples.

This chain connects TRBV30 to TRBJ2-7; unclear D gene. CDR3 length: 12 amino acids. Deletions cut 2 bases from V and 2 bases from J, with 7 bases between. Germline V CDR1 and CDR2: GTSNPN, SVGIG (reference sequence). The CDR3 region is CAWSPTAYEQYF. CDR3 sequence (DNA): TGTGCCTGGAGTCCCACGGCCTACGAGCAGTACTTC.

This clone occurred a few times. The chain carries TRBV7-2 and TRBJ2-7, with TRBD1 as a possible D gene (5 bases). V lost 6 bases and J lost 4, with 19 bases in between. The germline gives CDR1 SGHTA, CDR2 FQGNSA. The length of the CDR3 is 15 residues. CDR3 in amino acids: CASRRRKGALYEQYF. CDR3 sequence (DNA): TGTGCCAGCAGACGCAGAAAAGGGGCCTTGTACGAGCAGTACTTC.

This clone has a handful of counts. The rearrangement links TRBV4-1 to TRBJ1-2; no definite D call. This CDR3 contains 14 residues. Germline V lookup: CDR1 MGHRA, CDR2 YSYEKL. V dropped 1 base and J dropped 8 bases, with 14 bases sitting between them. This CDR3 reads CASSQGVTSRGYTF. The CDR3 nucleotides read TGCGCCAGCAGCCAAGGGGTTACTTCGCGGGGCTACACCTTC.

The chain uses TRBV28 and TRBJ1-3; no definite D call. Germline CDR1 and CDR2: MDHEN and SYDVKM. Trimming removed 4 bases at V and 0 bases at J, with 7 bases between. The length of the CDR3 is 14 residues. The CDR3 bases are TGTGCCAGCAGTTCAGGTCACTCTGGAAACACCATATATTTT. It codes for CASSSGHSGNTIYF.